This TCR beta chain was obtained from a study of T cell repertoires in urothelial bladder cancer (dated by TCRdb to between 2018 and 2020). Notes on the research overall: Of the roughly 12 resected lesions, three were clinical stage cT0, three were cTa, three were cT1, and three were cT2 or greater. TCR repertoire clonality in bladder tumors was compared with TCR repertoire clonality in benign bladder inflammation. Twelve patients with bladder lesions who were undergoing transurethral resection were prospectively identified. Around twelve resected bladder lesions, made up of urothelial carcinoma (UC+) and benign (UC-) specimens, were studied.

As to this clone: Its recognized antigen is unknown. The record has no base qualities; no much larger clone is one base away.

Benign (UC-) specimens were resected bladder lesions without urothelial carcinoma. Specimens of bladder lesions were obtained during transurethral resection and kept at -80C. DNA was extracted from bladder specimens collected at transurethral resection. The immunoSEQ assay was used to sequence the CDR3 region of the TCR beta chain. As for how the authors treated the data: For each specimen, the T-cell fraction, clonal dominance, and maximum TCR clone frequency were calculated. The source is immuneACCESS, and TCRdb retained only in-frame sequences with V and J called. Part of the clones is not carried over; for the studies checked, unresolved V genes explain less than half of this, and the remainder is unexplained. That table furnishes V, J and clone size, whereas the DNA furnished D and trimming. The sample profile shows 9,000 to 13,000 clones; roughly two thirds of them were found once. In total, the top ten clones hold around 7.3% of the sample.

Inclusive of the bounding cysteine and phenylalanine, the CDR3 is 15 residues long. Just the 45-base CDR3 DNA is kept, in frame starting at base 1. The germline V gene (reference sequence) provides CDR1 MNHEY and CDR2 SMNVEV. The junction shows trimming of 5 bases on V and 7 bases on J, and the gene matches do not reach 5 bases of it. Overall results and qualifications from the work: Fewer T cells were found in urothelial carcinoma specimens than in benign specimens, with medians of roughly 6,100 and 27,000, respectively. Median tumor infiltrating lymphocyte percentage was 2% in carcinoma specimens and approximately 13% in benign specimens. A single T-cell clone reached up to about 17% of infiltrating lymphocytes in carcinoma specimens, compared with 1.5% to 2% in benign specimens.

The sequence was obtained from a human donor with a benign inflammatory bladder lesion. The chain is assembled from TRBV27 and TRBJ2-1, with 13 bases matching TRBD2. Material: tumor-infiltrating cells from bladder cancer. The DNA reads TGTGCCAGCAGTCGAGGGACTAGCGGGGTGAATGAGCAGTTCTTC. Its amino acids are CASSRGTSGVNEQFF.